This TCR beta chain originates from a study of shared clonotypes between healthy human individuals. TCRdb's table, derived via immunoSEQ multiplex PCR, lists solely in-frame clones and lacks some. This sample has over a million clones, with around three quarters found just once. As regards this clone: Its antigen is not known.

With 6 bases removed from V and 2 bases from J, the gap between germline ends came to 10 bases. The CDR3 is made up of 13 amino acids. CDR1 is MNHEY and CDR2 is SVGAGI in the germline V gene. Study conclusions and caveats: Blood alone was sampled, and tissue repertoires likely differ.

This receptor was obtained from a man younger than 35 in good health. Some clones in this sample may be carry-over from other donors' samples. The sequenced material came from memory CD4+ T cells from PBMCs. Regarding subset: CD45RA-negative fraction. The chain combines TRBV6-5 with TRBJ1-2, with D unclear. CDR3 in amino acids: CASRIGLNYGYTF. The CDR3 DNA sequence: TGTGCCAGCAGGATAGGACTAAACTATGGCTACACCTTC.